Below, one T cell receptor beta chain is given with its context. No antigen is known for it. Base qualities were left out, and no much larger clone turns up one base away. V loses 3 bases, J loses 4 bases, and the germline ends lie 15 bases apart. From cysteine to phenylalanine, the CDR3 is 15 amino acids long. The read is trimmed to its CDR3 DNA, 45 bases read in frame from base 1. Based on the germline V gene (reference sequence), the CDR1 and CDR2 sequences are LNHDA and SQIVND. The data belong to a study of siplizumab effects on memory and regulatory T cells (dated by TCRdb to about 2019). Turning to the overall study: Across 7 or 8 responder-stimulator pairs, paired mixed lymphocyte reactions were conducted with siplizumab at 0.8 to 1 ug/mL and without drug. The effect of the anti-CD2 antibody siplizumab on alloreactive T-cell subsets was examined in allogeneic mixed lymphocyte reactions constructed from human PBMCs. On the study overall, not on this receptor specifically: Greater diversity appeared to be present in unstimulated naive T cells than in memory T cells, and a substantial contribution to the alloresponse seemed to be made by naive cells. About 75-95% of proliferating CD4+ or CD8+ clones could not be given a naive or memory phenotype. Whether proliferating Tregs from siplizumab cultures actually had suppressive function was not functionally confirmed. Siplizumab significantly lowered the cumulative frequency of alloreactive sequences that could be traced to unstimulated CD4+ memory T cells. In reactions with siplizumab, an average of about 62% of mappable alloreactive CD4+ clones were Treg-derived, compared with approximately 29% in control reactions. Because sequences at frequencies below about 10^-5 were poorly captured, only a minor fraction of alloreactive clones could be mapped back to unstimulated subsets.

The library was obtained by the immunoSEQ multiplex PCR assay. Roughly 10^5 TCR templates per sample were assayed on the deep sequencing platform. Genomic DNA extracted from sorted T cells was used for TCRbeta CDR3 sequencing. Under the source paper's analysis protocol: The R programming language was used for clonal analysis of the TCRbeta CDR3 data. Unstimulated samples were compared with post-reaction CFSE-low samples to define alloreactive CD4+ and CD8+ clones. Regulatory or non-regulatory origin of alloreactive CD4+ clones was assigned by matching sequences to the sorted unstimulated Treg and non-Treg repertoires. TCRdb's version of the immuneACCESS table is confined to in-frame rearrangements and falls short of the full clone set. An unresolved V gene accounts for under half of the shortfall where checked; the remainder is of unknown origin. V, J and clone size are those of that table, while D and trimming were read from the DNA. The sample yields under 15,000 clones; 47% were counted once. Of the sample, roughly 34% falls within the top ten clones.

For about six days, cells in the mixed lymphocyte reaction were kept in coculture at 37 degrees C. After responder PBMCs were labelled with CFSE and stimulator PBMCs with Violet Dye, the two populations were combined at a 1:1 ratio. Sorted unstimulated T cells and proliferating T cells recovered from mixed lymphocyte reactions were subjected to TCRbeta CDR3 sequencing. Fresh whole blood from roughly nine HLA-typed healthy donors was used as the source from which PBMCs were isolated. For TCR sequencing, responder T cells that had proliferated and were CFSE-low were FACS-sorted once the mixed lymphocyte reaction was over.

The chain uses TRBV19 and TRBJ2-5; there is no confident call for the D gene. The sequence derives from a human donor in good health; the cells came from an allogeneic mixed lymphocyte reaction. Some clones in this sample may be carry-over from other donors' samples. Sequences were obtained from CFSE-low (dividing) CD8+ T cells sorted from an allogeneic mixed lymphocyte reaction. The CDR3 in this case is CASSIELGWGETQYF. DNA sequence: TGTGCCAGTAGTATTGAACTGGGTTGGGGAGAGACCCAGTACTTC.